The 10 T cell receptor beta chains below come from one sample, sequenced in a study of vaccination and CD4 T cells after COVID-19. Treatment noted: roughly 10-day PBMC culture with coronavirus spike peptide pools or control peptides (ViraFEST assay). Antigen specificity for these receptors is unknown. Sequencing of DNA taken from cultured CD4+ T cells relied on the Oncomine TCR Beta short-read assay. TCRdb passed the PCR reads through MiXCR, listing each CDR3 protein once. Among roughly 13,000 distinct CDR3 sequences listed, about 64% were seen once. Sequences were obtained from CD4+ T cells from blood, cultured in vitro. The origin of the receptors is a human donor who had recovered from COVID-19.

This chain joins TRBV10-3 and TRBJ2-3, with D possibly being TRBD1 (5 bases). The CDR3 has 15 amino acids. The V and J ends lost 5 bases and 0 bases respectively, with 12 bases between them. CDR1 ENHRY and CDR2 SYGVKD come from the germline V gene. CDR3 nucleotide sequence: TGTGCCATCAGTCGGCAGGACATAAGCACAGATACGCAGTATTTT. Protein sequence: CAISRQDISTDTQYF.

This chain links TRBV24-1 with TRBJ2-1, with unresolved D. V was clipped by 3 bases and J by 5 bases, with 19 bases between them. Germline loops: CDR1 KGHDR, CDR2 SFDVKD. The CDR3 extends over 17 amino acids. CDR3 loop: CATSDDEKYRAHNEQFF. The CDR3 DNA reads TGTGCCACCAGTGATGATGAAAAGTATCGGGCACACAATGAGCAGTTCTTC.

On this clonotype itself: Compared with germline, one end of the junction differs, possibly owing to a read error. The CDR3, as DNA: TGTGCCAGCAGTTCGGGACAGGATACGTCCTTC. As protein: CASSSGQDTSF. The J gene is TRBJ2-7, the V gene TRBV6-5, with TRBD1 matching over 8 bases. The germline CDR1 and CDR2 sequences are MNHEY and SVGAGI. This CDR3 is 11 amino acids long.

This clonotype was seen just once. The chain links TRBV6-2 or TRBV6-3 to TRBJ1-4; D remains ambiguous. V was shortened by 0 bases and J by 10 bases, with 9 bases between the two germline ends. CDR1 and CDR2 from the germline V gene are MNHEY and SVGEGT. The CDR3 extends over 13 amino acids. In DNA, the CDR3 is TGTGCCAGCAGTTACTCGTCGCCTCGAAAACTGTTTTTT. It encodes CASSYSSPRKLFF.

The J gene is TRBJ2-3, the V gene TRBV7-2, with D possibly being TRBD1 (5 bases). The CDR3 sequence is 17 residues long. The ends were cut back, 4 bases at V and 0 bases at J, with 17 bases in the middle. CDR1 and CDR2 from the germline V gene are SGHTA and FQGNSA. As DNA, the CDR3 is TGTGCCAGCAGCTCGACAGTTGGCCTAGGAAGCACAGATACGCAGTATTTT. Protein: CASSSTVGLGSTDTQYF.

The V gene is TRBV27, the J gene TRBJ2-1, with 7 bases that match TRBD2. This CDR3 spans 15 amino acids. From germline, CDR1 is MNHEY and CDR2 SMNVEV (reference sequence). J lost 0 bases, V lost 3 bases, and 2 bases had no gene match. The CDR3 reads CASSFGGGSYNEQFF. In DNA form, the CDR3 reads TGTGCCAGCAGTTTCGGCGGGGGCTCCTACAATGAGCAGTTCTTC.

V usage is TRBV6-1 and J usage is TRBJ2-7; 8 positions match TRBD2. This CDR3 is 13 amino acids long. Germline loops: CDR1 MNHNS, CDR2 SASEGT. The ends lost 5 bases at V and 6 bases at J; junction bases unmatched: 6. The CDR3 region has the DNA TGTGCCAGCAGTCGGGGGGGGCCCCTCGAGCAGTACTTC. This sequence encodes CASSRGGPLEQYF.

The chain links TRBV2 to TRBJ2-2; TRBD1 or TRBD2 may be the D gene (5 bases each). This CDR3 region has 13 residues. V lost 6 bases, J lost 4 bases, and 9 bases lay in between. CDR1 is SNHLY, CDR2 FYNNEI, per germline. This chain's CDR3 is CASSRESTGELFF. Written as DNA, the CDR3 is TGTGCCAGCAGCAGGGAGTCCACCGGGGAGCTGTTTTTT.

This chain links TRBV7-9 with TRBJ1-1; 9 bases fit TRBD1. Per germline, CDR1 SEHNR and CDR2 FQNEAQ (reference sequence). V gave up 5 bases and J gave up 3 bases; unmatched junction bases: 4. CDR3 size: 14 residues. The CDR3 region has the DNA TGTGCCAGCAGCATCAGACAGGGGGACACTGAAGCTTTCTTT. Its translation: CASSIRQGDTEAFF.

This clonotype was counted only a few times. This rearrangement joins TRBV10-1 to TRBJ2-6; D ambiguous. V lost 2 bases and J lost 3, with 5 bases in between. CDR1 is WNHNN, CDR2 SYGVQD, per germline (reference sequence). This CDR3 spans 14 amino acids. This chain's CDR3 is CASSEGHGANVLTF. CDR3 DNA sequence: TGCGCCAGCAGTGAGGGGCATGGGGCCAACGTCCTGACTTTC.